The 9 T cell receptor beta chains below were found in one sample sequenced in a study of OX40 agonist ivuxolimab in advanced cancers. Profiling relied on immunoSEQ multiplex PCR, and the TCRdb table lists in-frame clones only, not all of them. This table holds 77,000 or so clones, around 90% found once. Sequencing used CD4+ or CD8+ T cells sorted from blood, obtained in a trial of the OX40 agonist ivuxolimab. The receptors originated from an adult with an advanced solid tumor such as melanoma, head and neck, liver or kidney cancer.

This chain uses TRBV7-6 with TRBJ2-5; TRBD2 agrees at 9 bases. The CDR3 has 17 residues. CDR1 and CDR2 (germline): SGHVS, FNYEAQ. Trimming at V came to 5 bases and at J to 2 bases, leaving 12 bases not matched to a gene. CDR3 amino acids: CASSPVAGGASQETQYF. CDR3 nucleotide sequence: TGTGCCAGCAGCCCAGTGGCGGGGGGGGCATCACAAGAGACCCAGTACTTC. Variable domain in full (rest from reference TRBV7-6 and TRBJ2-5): GAGVSQSPRYKVTKRGQDVALRCDPISGHVSLYWYRQALGQGPEFLTYFNYEAQQDKSGLPNDRFSAERPEGSISTLTIQRTEQRDSAMYRCASSPVAGGASQETQYFGPGTRLLVL.

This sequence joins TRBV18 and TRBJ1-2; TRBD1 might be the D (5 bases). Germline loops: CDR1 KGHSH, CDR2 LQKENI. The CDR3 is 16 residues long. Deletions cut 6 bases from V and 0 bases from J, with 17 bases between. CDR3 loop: CASSTAQDLANYGYTF. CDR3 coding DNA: TGTGCCAGCTCCACCGCACAGGATCTAGCTAACTATGGCTACACCTTC.

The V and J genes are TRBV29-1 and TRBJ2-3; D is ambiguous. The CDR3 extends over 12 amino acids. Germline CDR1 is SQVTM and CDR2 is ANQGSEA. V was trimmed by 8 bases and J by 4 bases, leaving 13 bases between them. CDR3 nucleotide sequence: TGCAGCACTAAAGGGAATGCAGATACGCAGTATTTT. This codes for CSTKGNADTQYF.

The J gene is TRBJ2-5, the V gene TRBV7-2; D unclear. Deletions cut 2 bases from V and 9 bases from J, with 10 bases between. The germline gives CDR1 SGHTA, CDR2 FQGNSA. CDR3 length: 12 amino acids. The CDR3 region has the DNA TGTGCCAGCAGCTTACGTCCATCCGCCCAGTACTTC. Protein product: CASSLRPSAQYF.

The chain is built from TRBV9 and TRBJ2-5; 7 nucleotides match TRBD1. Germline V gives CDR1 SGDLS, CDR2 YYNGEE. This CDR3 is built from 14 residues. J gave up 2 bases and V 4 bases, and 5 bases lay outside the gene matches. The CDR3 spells CASSPGQAQETQYF. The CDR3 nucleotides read TGTGCCAGCAGCCCAGGACAGGCGCAAGAGACCCAGTACTTC.

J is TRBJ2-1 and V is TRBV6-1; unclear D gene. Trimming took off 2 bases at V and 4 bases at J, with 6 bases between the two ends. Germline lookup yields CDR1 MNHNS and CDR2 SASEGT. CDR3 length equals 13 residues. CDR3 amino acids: CASSEKRYNEQFF. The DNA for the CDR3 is TGTGCCAGCAGTGAAAAGAGGTACAATGAGCAGTTCTTC.

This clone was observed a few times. CDR3 region: CSVQQGGREKLFF. Here the CDR3 DNA reads TGCAGCGTCCAACAGGGGGGGAGGGAAAAACTGTTTTTT. The chain carries TRBV29-1 and TRBJ1-4; TRBD1 matches 8 bases. CDR1 and CDR2 (germline): SQVTM, ANQGSEA. J lost 8 bases, V lost 6 bases, and 8 bases had no gene match. This CDR3 is built from 13 residues.

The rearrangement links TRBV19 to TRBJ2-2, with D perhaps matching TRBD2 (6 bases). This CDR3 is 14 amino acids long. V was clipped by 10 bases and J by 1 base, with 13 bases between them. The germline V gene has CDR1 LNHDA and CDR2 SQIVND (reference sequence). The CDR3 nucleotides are TGTGCCACAGGAGGGAACGGGAACACCGGGGAGCTGTTTTTT. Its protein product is CATGGNGNTGELFF.

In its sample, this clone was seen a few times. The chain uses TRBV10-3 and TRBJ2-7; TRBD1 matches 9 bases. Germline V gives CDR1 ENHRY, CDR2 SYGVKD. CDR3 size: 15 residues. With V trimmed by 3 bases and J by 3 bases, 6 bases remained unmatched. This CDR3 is CAISDQDRGRYEQYF. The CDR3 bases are TGTGCCATCAGTGATCAGGACAGGGGCCGCTACGAGCAGTACTTC.